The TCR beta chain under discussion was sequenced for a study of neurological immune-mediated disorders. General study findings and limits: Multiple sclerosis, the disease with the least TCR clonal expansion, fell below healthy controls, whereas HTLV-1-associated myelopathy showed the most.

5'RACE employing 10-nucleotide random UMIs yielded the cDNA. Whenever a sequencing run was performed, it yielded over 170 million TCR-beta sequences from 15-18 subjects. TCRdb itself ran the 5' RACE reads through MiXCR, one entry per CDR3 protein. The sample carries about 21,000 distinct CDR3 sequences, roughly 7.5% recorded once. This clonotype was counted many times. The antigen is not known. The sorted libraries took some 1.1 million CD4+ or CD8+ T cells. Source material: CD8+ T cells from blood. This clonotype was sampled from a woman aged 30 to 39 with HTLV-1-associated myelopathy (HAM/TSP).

CDR3 residues: CASSLGGPEAFF. In nucleotides, the CDR3 is TGTGCCAGCAGTTTGGGGGGGCCTGAAGCTTTCTTT. V gene TRBV12-3 or TRBV12-4 combines with J gene TRBJ1-1; possibly TRBD1 for D (6 bases). The CDR3 totals 12 residues. V was pared by 3 bases and J by 6 bases, with 8 bases between.